This T cell receptor beta chain was obtained from a study of Graves' ophthalmopathy and Graves' hyperthyroidism. The study's findings and limits: The model predicted progression of ophthalmopathy with a sensitivity of 70% to 71%, and its specificity was roughly 77%. The authors also found most expanded thyroid clonotypes above 0.001 frequency in blood.

The PBMC fraction was derived from less than 11 ml of fresh peripheral blood. The TCR beta CDR3 regions underwent amplification from RNA transcripts. Second-round multiplex PCR came after a first-round RT-PCR that employed HTBI primers. Using its own MiXCR run on the multiplex PCR reads, TCRdb lists one record per CDR3 protein. The sample consists of 200,000 to 300,000 distinct CDR3 sequences, about 47% of them appearing once. Germline assignment: CDR1 LNHNV and CDR2 YYDKDF (reference sequence). The ends were cut back, 5 bases at V and 4 bases at J, with 5 bases in the middle. The CDR3 runs to 12 residues. As concerns this clonotype: Its antigen is not identified.

The genes are TRBV15 and TRBJ1-4; no definite D call. This TCR was sampled from an adult man with Graves' ophthalmopathy. The sample consisted of peripheral blood. CDR3 sequence: CATSQYNEKLFF. The CDR3 DNA reads TGTGCCACCAGCCAGTATAATGAAAAACTGTTTTTT.